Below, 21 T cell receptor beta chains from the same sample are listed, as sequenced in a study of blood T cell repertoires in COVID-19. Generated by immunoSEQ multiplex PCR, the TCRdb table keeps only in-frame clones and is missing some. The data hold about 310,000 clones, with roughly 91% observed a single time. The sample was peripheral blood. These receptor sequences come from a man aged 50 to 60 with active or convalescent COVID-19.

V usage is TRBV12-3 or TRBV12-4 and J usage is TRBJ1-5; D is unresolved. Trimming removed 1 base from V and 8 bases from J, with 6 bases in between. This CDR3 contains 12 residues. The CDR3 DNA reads TGTGCCAGCAGTTTAGGCGGGGAGCCCCAGCATTTT. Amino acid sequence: CASSLGGEPQHF.

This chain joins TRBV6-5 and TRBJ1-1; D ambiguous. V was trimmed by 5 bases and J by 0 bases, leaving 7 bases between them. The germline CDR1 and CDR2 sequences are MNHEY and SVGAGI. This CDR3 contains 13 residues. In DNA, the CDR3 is TGTGCCAGCAGTCCAGACATGAACACTGAAGCTTTCTTT. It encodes CASSPDMNTEAFF.

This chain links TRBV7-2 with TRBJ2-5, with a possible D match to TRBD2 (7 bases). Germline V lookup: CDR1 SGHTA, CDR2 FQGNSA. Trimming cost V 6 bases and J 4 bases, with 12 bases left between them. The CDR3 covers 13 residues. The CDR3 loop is CASRQGGGETQYF. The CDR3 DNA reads TGTGCCAGCAGACAAGGGGGGGGAGAGACCCAGTACTTC.

CDR3 in DNA: TGTGCCAGCAGCTCGGCGGCAGATACGCAGTATTTT. Its translation: CASSSAADTQYF. The chain links TRBV11-3 to TRBJ2-3; D is unresolved. Germline-derived CDR1 and CDR2 are SGHNT and YENEEA. V shed 4 bases and J shed 4 bases, with 6 bases lying between them. There are 12 residues in the CDR3.

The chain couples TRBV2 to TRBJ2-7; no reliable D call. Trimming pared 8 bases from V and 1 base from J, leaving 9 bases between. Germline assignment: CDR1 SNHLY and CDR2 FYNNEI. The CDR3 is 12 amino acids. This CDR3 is CASHNLSYEQYF. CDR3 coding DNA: TGTGCCAGCCACAACCTTTCCTACGAGCAGTACTTC.

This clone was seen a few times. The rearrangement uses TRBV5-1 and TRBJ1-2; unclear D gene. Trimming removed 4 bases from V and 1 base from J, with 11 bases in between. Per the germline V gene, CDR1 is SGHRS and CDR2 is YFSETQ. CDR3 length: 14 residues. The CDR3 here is CASSPRNLNYGYTF. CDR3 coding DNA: TGCGCCAGCAGCCCCAGAAATCTTAACTATGGCTACACCTTC.

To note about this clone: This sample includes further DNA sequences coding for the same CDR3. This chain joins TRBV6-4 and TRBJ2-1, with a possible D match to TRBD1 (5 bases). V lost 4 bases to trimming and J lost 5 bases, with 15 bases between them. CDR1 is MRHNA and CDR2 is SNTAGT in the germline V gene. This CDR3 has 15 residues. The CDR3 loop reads CASSVQDGPHNEQFF. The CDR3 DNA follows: TGTGCCAGCAGTGTACAGGATGGGCCCCACAATGAGCAGTTCTTC.

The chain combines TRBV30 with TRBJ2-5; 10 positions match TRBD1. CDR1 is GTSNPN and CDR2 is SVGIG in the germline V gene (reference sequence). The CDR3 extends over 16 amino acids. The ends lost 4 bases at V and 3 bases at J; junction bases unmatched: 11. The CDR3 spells CAWKKGQGGIEETQYF. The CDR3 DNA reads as TGTGCCTGGAAAAAAGGACAGGGGGGGATAGAAGAGACCCAGTACTTC.

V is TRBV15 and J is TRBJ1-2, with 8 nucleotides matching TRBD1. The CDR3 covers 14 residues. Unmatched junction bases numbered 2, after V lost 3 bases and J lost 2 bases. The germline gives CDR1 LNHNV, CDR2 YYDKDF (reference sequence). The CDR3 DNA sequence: TGTGCCACCAGCAGTAGACAGGGGAACTATGGCTACACCTTC. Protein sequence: CATSSRQGNYGYTF. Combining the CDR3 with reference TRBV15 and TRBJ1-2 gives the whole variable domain DAMVIQNPRYQVTQFGKPVTLSCSQTLNHNVMYWYQQKSSQAPKLLFHYYDKDFNNEADTPDNFQSRRPNTSFCFLDIRSPGLGDTAMYLCATSSRQGNYGYTFGSGTRLTVV.

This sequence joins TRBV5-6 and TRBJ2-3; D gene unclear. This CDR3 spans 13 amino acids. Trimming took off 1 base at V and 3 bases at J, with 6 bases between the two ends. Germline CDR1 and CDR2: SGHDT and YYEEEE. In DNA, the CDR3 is TGTGCCAGCAGCTTGTACTCTACAGATACGCAGTATTTT. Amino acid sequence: CASSLYSTDTQYF.

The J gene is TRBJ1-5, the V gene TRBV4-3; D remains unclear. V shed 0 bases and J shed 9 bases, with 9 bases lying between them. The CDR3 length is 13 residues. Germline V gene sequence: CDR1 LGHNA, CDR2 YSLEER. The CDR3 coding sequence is TGCGCCAGCAGCCAAGAGCAGGCTCGGCCCCAGCATTTT. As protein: CASSQEQARPQHF.

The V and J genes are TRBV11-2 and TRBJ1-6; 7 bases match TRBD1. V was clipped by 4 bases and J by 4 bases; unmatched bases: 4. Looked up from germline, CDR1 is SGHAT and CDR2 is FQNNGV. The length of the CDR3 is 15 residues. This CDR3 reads CASSSQTGYNSPLHF. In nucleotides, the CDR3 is TGTGCCAGCAGCTCCCAGACAGGGTATAATTCACCCCTCCACTTT.

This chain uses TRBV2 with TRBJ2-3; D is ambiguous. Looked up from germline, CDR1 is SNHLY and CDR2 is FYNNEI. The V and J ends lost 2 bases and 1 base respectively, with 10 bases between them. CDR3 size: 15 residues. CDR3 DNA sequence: TGTGCCAGCAGTGAAATAGCCCCTGGCACAGATACGCAGTATTTT. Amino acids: CASSEIAPGTDTQYF. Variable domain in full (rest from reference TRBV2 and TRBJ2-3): EPEVTQTPSHQVTQMGQEVILRCVPISNHLYFYWYRQILGQKVEFLVSFYNNEISEKSEIFDDQFSVERPDGSNFTLKIRSTKLEDSAMYFCASSEIAPGTDTQYFGPGTRLTVL.

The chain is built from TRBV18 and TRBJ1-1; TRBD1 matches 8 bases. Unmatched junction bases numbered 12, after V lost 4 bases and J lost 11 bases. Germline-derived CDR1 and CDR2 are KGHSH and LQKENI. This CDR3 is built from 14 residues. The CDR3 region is CASSLGTGERGAFF. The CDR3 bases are TGTGCCAGCTCACTGGGGACAGGAGAAAGGGGGGCTTTCTTT.

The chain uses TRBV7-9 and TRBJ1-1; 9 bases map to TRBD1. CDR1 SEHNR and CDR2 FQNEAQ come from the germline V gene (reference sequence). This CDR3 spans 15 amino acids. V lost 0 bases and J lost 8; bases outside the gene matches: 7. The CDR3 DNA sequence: TGTGCCAGCAGCTTAGCGAGGACAGGGGCTCGAGAAGCTTTCTTT. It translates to CASSLARTGAREAFF. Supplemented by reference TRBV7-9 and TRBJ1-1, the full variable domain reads DTGVSQNPRHKITKRGQNVTFRCDPISEHNRLYWYRQTLGQGPEFLTYFQNEAQLEKSRLLSDRFSAERPKGSFSTLEIQRTEQGDSAMYLCASSLARTGAREAFFGQGTRLTVV.

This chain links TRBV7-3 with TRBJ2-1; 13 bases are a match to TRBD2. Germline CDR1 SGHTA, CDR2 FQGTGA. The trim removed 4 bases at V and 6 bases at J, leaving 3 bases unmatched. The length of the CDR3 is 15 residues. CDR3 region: CASSSRTSGGNEQFF. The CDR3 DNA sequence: TGTGCCAGCAGCTCTCGGACTAGCGGGGGCAATGAGCAGTTCTTC.

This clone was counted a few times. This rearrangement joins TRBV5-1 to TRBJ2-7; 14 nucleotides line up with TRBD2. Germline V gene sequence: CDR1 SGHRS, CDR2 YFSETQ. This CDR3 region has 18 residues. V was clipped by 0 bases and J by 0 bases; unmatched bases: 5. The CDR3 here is CASSLGLAGGPSSYEQYF. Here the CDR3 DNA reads TGCGCCAGCAGCTTGGGACTAGCGGGAGGGCCTAGCTCCTACGAGCAGTACTTC.

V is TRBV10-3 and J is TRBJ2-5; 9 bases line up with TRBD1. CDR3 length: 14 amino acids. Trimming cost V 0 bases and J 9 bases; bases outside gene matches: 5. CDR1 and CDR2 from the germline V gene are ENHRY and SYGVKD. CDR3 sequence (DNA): TGTGCCATCAGTGAGTCCCGGGACAGGGAGTCCCAGTACTTC. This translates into CAISESRDRESQYF.

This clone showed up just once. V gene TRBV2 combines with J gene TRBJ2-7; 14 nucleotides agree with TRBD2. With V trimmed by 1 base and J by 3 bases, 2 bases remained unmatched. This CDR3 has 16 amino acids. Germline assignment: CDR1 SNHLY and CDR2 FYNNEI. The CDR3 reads CASSEGLAGGNYEQYF. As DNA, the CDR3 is TGTGCCAGCAGTGAAGGACTAGCGGGAGGGAACTACGAGCAGTACTTC.

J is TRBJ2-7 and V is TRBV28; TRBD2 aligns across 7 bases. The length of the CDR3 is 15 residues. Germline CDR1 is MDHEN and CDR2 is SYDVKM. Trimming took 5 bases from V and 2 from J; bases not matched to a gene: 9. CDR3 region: CASSPLTGRAYEQYF. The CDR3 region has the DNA TGTGCCAGCAGTCCCCTAACGGGGAGGGCCTACGAGCAGTACTTC.

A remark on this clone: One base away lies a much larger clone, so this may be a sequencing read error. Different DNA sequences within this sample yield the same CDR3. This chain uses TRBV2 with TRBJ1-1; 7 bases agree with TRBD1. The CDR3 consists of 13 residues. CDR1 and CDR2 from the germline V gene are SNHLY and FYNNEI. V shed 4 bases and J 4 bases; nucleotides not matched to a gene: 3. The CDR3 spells CASSGQGGTEAFF. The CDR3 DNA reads TGTGCCAGCAGTGGACAGGGTGGCACTGAAGCTTTCTTT.